This entry lists 19 T cell receptor beta chains sequenced from one sample in a study of TIL therapy for anti-PD-1-resistant metastatic lung cancer. Noted time point: pre-treatment sample, taken before nivolumab and TIL therapy. Tumor tissue came from excised metastases, mostly pleural nodules or supraclavicular lymph nodes. This was the immunoSEQ v3 assay. TCRdb keeps only in-frame clones here, not all; method: immunoSEQ multiplex PCR. The repertoire has 95,000 or so clones, 50% to 70% of them found once; the top ten carry approximately 11%. The material sequenced was tumor tissue, taken at baseline. Receptor source: a person between 25 and 80 years old with non-small cell lung cancer.

The chain couples TRBV18 to TRBJ2-7; D unclear. The CDR3 has 12 amino acids. The ends were cut back, 4 bases at V and 7 bases at J, with 11 bases in the middle. Germline V gene sequence: CDR1 KGHSH, CDR2 LQKENI. CDR3 loop: CASSLDSQEQYF. The CDR3 DNA is TGTGCCAGCTCACTCGATTCTCAGGAGCAGTACTTC.

J is TRBJ2-3 and V is TRBV5-1; 7 positions match TRBD1. The CDR3 extends over 15 amino acids. Germline CDR1 and CDR2: SGHRS and YFSETQ. The trim removed 4 bases at V and 0 bases at J, leaving 5 bases unmatched. CDR3 sequence (DNA): TGCGCCAGCAGCGGACAGGCATCTAGCACAGATACGCAGTATTTT. It codes for CASSGQASSTDTQYF.

The V call is TRBV14, the J call TRBJ2-1; D is possibly TRBD2 (5 bases). The germline CDR1 and CDR2 sequences are SGHDN and FVKESK. This CDR3 spans 14 amino acids. The V gene lost 1 base and the J gene lost 4 bases, with 8 bases spanning the gap. The CDR3 loop reads CASSQGREYNEQFF. In DNA, the CDR3 is TGTGCCAGCAGCCAAGGAAGGGAGTACAATGAGCAGTTCTTC.

The gene calls are TRBV14 and TRBJ2-7, with D hard to call. The germline CDR1 and CDR2 sequences are SGHDN and FVKESK. Between the trimmed V and J ends, which lost 2 bases and 12 bases, there was a span of 14 bases. This CDR3 is 12 amino acids long. In DNA, the CDR3 is TGTGCCAGCAGCCAAAGCACCCTAGGTTTGTACTTC. This encodes CASSQSTLGLYF.

In this sample, this clone turned up a few times. This sequence joins TRBV28 and TRBJ1-5; 7 nucleotides agree with TRBD1. Germline V lookup: CDR1 MDHEN, CDR2 SYDVKM. The CDR3 is made up of 14 amino acids. With 6 bases clipped from V and 11 bases from J, the junction kept 13 bases outside the gene matches. The CDR3 loop is CASRETTGFRAQHF. The CDR3, as DNA: TGTGCCAGCAGGGAAACGACAGGGTTTCGGGCCCAGCATTTT.

The gene calls are TRBV29-1 and TRBJ1-1; the D is unclear. The V gene's germline CDR1 is SQVTM and CDR2 ANQGSEA. There are 12 residues in the CDR3. Trimming removed 7 bases from V and 5 bases from J, with 14 bases in between. The CDR3 region has the DNA TGCAGCGGCCTCGTCCCCGGGACTGAAGCTTTCTTT. Protein product: CSGLVPGTEAFF. Full variable domain (rest looked up from reference TRBV29-1 and TRBJ1-1): SAVISQKPSRDICQRGTSLTIQCQVDSQVTMMFWYRQQPGQSLTLIATANQGSEATYESGFVIDKFPISRPNLTFSTLTVSNMSPEDSSIYLCSGLVPGTEAFFGQGTRLTVV.

The CDR3 DNA reads TGTGCCAGCGGAGGTGGGGCTAGCACAGATACGCAGTATTTT. As protein: CASGGGASTDTQYF. The chain combines TRBV28 with TRBJ2-3; D assignment may be TRBD1 or TRBD2 (5 bases each). The germline V gene has CDR1 MDHEN and CDR2 SYDVKM. The CDR3 sequence is 14 residues long. V lost 8 bases and J 0 bases, leaving 12 bases between the germline ends.

The V call is TRBV6-6, the J call TRBJ1-1, with D possibly matching TRBD1 (6 bases). With 5 bases removed from V and 11 bases from J, the gap between germline ends came to 24 bases. Germline V gene data show CDR1 as MNHNY and CDR2 as SVGAGI (reference sequence). CDR3 length equals 15 residues. The CDR3 protein is CASSRPGGPSLRAFF. The CDR3 DNA is TGTGCCAGCAGTCGCCCGGGGGGCCCGAGTTTAAGGGCTTTCTTT.

The chain recombines TRBV12-3 or TRBV12-4 with TRBJ2-6; D is unclear. Trimming took 3 bases from V and 2 from J, leaving 2 bases between them. The CDR3 has 13 amino acids. Here the CDR3 DNA reads TGTGCCAGCAGTTTCGCTGGGGCCAACGTCCTGACTTTC. This translates into CASSFAGANVLTF.

The rearrangement uses TRBV19 and TRBJ2-1; D is uncertain. Per the germline V gene, CDR1 is LNHDA and CDR2 is SQIVND (reference sequence). Trimming took off 8 bases at V and 0 bases at J, with 11 bases between the two ends. The CDR3 runs to 14 residues. The CDR3 loop is CASPAGLSYNEQFF. The CDR3 DNA sequence: TGTGCCAGTCCAGCTGGCCTCTCCTACAATGAGCAGTTCTTC. The complete variable domain, with remaining parts taken from reference TRBV19 and TRBJ2-1, reads DGGITQSPKYLFRKEGQNVTLSCEQNLNHDAMYWYRQDPGQGLRLIYYSQIVNDFQKGDIAEGYSVSREKKESFPLTVTSAQKNPTAFYLCASPAGLSYNEQFFGPGTRLTVL.

The chain has TRBV7-6 and TRBJ1-4; possible D gene TRBD1, 6 bases. V lost 5 bases, J lost 8 bases, and 21 bases lay in between. Germline V gene data show CDR1 as SGHVS and CDR2 as FNYEAQ. This CDR3 region has 16 residues. This CDR3 reads CASSQGGAGEGEKLFF. Here the CDR3 DNA reads TGTGCCAGCAGCCAAGGGGGAGCAGGGGAGGGCGAAAAACTGTTTTTT.

This chain joins TRBV28 and TRBJ2-3; D possibly uses TRBD1 or TRBD2 (5 bases each). This CDR3 comprises 16 residues. V lost 6 bases to trimming and J lost 1 base, with 17 bases between them. Germline loops: CDR1 MDHEN, CDR2 SYDVKM. The CDR3 DNA sequence: TGTGCCAGCAGCCGACCCAGGGTGCGGGGCACAGATACGCAGTATTTT. It yields the protein CASSRPRVRGTDTQYF.

This sequence joins TRBV28 and TRBJ1-5; D call uncertain. The CDR3 is 14 amino acids. The V gene's germline CDR1 is MDHEN and CDR2 SYDVKM. Trimming cost V 6 bases and J 9 bases, with 18 bases left between them. CDR3 bases: TGTGCCAGCAGCCCGGACGGAGGAGGTAGGCCCCAGCATTTT. Its translation is CASSPDGGGRPQHF.

This clone has a handful of counts. The chain joins TRBV7-9 to TRBJ2-7; D is undetermined. The CDR3 contains 13 residues. Per germline, CDR1 SEHNR and CDR2 FQNEAQ (reference sequence). V lost 1 base and J lost 6, with 10 bases in between. The CDR3 DNA reads TGTGCCAGCAGCTTAGTGTCGTCGGTCGAGCAGTACTTC. Protein sequence: CASSLVSSVEQYF.

The chain joins TRBV7-6 to TRBJ2-3, with 7 bases aligning to TRBD1. The J segment lost 2 bases and the V segment lost 5 bases, leaving 10 bases of the junction unmatched. The CDR3 runs 16 residues. CDR1 and CDR2 from the germline V gene are SGHVS and FNYEAQ. This CDR3 reads CASSPDRDPFTDTQYF. The CDR3 DNA reads as TGTGCCAGCAGCCCCGACAGGGACCCATTCACAGATACGCAGTATTTT.

The chain is built from TRBV7-3 and TRBJ1-1; D is perhaps TRBD1 (5 bases). The V and J ends lost 5 bases and 3 bases respectively, with 16 bases between them. The CDR3 is 15 residues long. Germline CDR1 SGHTA, CDR2 FQGTGA. DNA for the CDR3: TGTGCCAGCAGCATCCGGGACCGTTGGTACACTGAAGCTTTCTTT. Amino acid sequence: CASSIRDRWYTEAFF.

This clone appeared once. CDR3 nucleotides: TGTGCCAGCAGCTTAGTCGGTTGGAAAGGGGCGGGCTACGAGCAGTACTTC. It specifies CASSLVGWKGAGYEQYF. The J gene is TRBJ2-7, the V gene TRBV11-2; possibly TRBD1 or TRBD2 for D (5 bases each). The length of the CDR3 is 17 residues. Germline V gene sequence: CDR1 SGHAT, CDR2 FQNNGV. Trimming stripped 1 base from V and 3 bases from J, with 19 bases between. Full variable domain (remainder filled in from reference TRBV11-2 and TRBJ2-7): EAGVAQSPRYKIIEKRQSVAFWCNPISGHATLYWYQQILGQGPKLLIQFQNNGVVDDSQLPKDRFSAERLKGVDSTLKIQPAKLEDSAVYLCASSLVGWKGAGYEQYFGPGTRLTVT.

The rearrangement links TRBV4-3 to TRBJ2-1, with 11 bases identical to TRBD2. Germline CDR1 is LGHNA and CDR2 is YSLEER. This CDR3 is 15 amino acids long. J gave up 5 bases and V 1 base, and 1 base lay outside the gene matches. The CDR3 coding sequence is TGCGCCAGCAGCCAAGGACTAGCGGGGAACAATGAGCAGTTCTTC. Its protein is CASSQGLAGNNEQFF.

A few counts support this clone. This sequence joins TRBV28 and TRBJ2-2; 7 bases map to TRBD1. Germline V gene sequence: CDR1 MDHEN, CDR2 SYDVKM. The CDR3 has 15 residues. Trimming cost V 5 bases and J 1 base; bases outside gene matches: 4. The DNA of the CDR3 is TGTGCCAGCAGTGCGGACAGGAGGAACACCGGGGAGCTGTTTTTT. Translating gives CASSADRRNTGELFF.